This TCR beta chain came from a study of CD8+CD57+ T cells in acquired aplastic anemia. Study-wide points: No significant difference in CD8+ Simpson's diversity was found between patients and controls. Patients and controls had in common some 30 CD8+ CDR3 sequences.

Sequencing involved patients with CD8+CD57+ cell expansion previously shown by flow cytometry. Everyone among the patients had severe acquired aplastic anemia. Each patient gave a blood sample that was collected before any therapy had been received. CDR1 is SNHLY, CDR2 FYNNEI, per germline. The CDR3 loop spans 14 amino acids. Trimming stripped 7 bases from V and 0 bases from J, with 10 bases between. A note on this clonotype: The antigen is undetermined.

Using genomic DNA as the template, TCR beta VDJ and CDR3 profiling was carried out. MiXCR, applied by TCRdb to the reads, yields one record per CDR3 protein. The sample has 150,000 to 200,000 distinct CDR3 sequences, approximately 48% seen once. This TCR came from a human donor with aplastic anemia. Sequencing input: sorted CD4+, CD8+, or CD8+CD57+ T cells (not recorded which) from PBMCs. The chain couples TRBV2 to TRBJ1-5; D remains unclear. The CDR3 DNA reads TGTGCCAGCAAACGGGGTTATAGCAATCAGCCCCAGCATTTT. Amino acids: CASKRGYSNQPQHF.